These 28 T cell receptor beta chains were all obtained from the same sample, sequenced in a study of T cell clonality in common variable immunodeficiency. The protocol was immunoSEQ multiplex PCR, while the TCRdb copy is restricted to in-frame clones and leaves out a portion. The sample includes tens of thousands of clones, none of them occurring once. The sequenced material came from peripheral blood mononuclear cells. These receptors came from a person between 18 and 75 years old in good health.

Worth noting for this clone: The DNA ends 3 residues before the CDR3 does, and the rest of the CDR3 is filled in from the germline J gene. This chain connects TRBV19 to TRBJ1-1; D is unclear. Per germline, CDR1 LNHDA and CDR2 SQIVND (reference sequence). The CDR3 is 16 amino acids. The V end was cut by 1 base, the J end by 1 base, with 13 bases between. The CDR3 is CASSIGIRLSNTEAFF. CDR3 DNA, as far as it was read: TGTGCCAGTAGTATAGGGATCCGACTCTCGAACACTGAA.

In its sample, this clone was seen many times. The CDR3 bases that were read are TGTGCCAGCAGTGAGAGGGCCGTACGGGATACG. Its protein product is CASSERAVRDT. The full CDR3 protein reads CASSERAVRDTQYF. The chain employs TRBV2 and TRBJ2-3, with D perhaps matching TRBD2 (5 bases). The CDR3 end lies 3 residues beyond the end of the read and is filled in from the germline J gene. This CDR3 has 14 residues. Trimming removed 3 bases at V and 6 bases at J, with 13 bases between. Germline V CDR1 and CDR2: SNHLY, FYNNEI.

CDR3 protein: CASSGAVAEYNEQFF. The CDR3 bases that were read are TGCGCCAGCAGTGGGGCGGTAGCGGAGTACAATGAG. This sequence joins TRBV10-2 and TRBJ2-1; possibly TRBD2 for D (6 bases). The observed sequence ends 3 residues before the CDR3 terminus, with the missing tail filled in from the germline J gene. Per germline, CDR1 WSHSY and CDR2 SAAADI. The germline V and J ends were trimmed by 4 bases and 4 bases, with 14 bases remaining between them. The CDR3 runs 15 residues.

This clone showed up many times. Read sequence stops 3 residues before the CDR3 end, and the germline J gene provides the missing end. The chain uses TRBV20-1 and TRBJ1-5, with a weak D call TRBD1 (6 bases). CDR1 and CDR2 from the germline V gene are DFQATT and SNEGSKA (reference sequence). The ends were cut back, 6 bases at V and 6 bases at J, with 21 bases in the middle. The CDR3 has 15 residues. The part of the CDR3 DNA that was read is TGCAGTGCCTCGGGGGGGCAGGGTCTCACTCAGCCC. This gives the protein CSASGGQGLTQP. The entire CDR3 protein is CSASGGQGLTQPQHF.

In this sample, this clone turned up many times. The read falls 3 residues short of the CDR3 end, and the missing part is taken from the germline J gene. The V gene is TRBV5-1, the J gene TRBJ2-5, with 13 bases aligning to TRBD2. CDR1 and CDR2 (germline): SGHRS, YFSETQ. Trimming cost V 4 bases and J 5 bases; bases outside gene matches: 5. The CDR3 has 15 amino acids. The CDR3 bases that were read are TGCGCCAGCAGCGAGGGACTAGCGGGATATGAGACC. Residues: CASSEGLAGYET. The full CDR3 protein reads CASSEGLAGYETQYF.

This clone was seen ten or more times. The same CDR3 arises from other DNA sequences in this sample as well. Incomplete CDR3 DNA: TGTGCCAGCAGCGACAGAGATTACACAGATACG. This gives the protein CASSDRDYTDT. The CDR3, in full, reads CASSDRDYTDTQYF. The gene calls are TRBV13 and TRBJ2-3; weak D call: TRBD1 (5 bases). The read ends 3 residues shy of where the CDR3 ends; the end is completed using the germline J gene. The CDR3 is made up of 14 amino acids. The germline V gene has CDR1 PRHDT and CDR2 FYEKMQ (reference sequence). The V end lost 5 bases, the J end lost 2 bases, and 11 bases lay between the germline ends. Supplemented by reference TRBV13 and TRBJ2-3, the full variable domain reads AAGVIQSPRHLIKEKRETATLKCYPIPRHDTVYWYQQGPGQDPQFLISFYEKMQSDKGSIPDRFSAQQFSDYHSELNMSSLELGDSALYFCASSDRDYTDTQYFGPGTRLTVL.

This clone was counted ten times or more. Read sequence stops 3 residues before the CDR3 end, and the germline J gene provides the missing end. The rearrangement links TRBV30 to TRBJ2-7; D is possibly TRBD2 (6 bases). The CDR3 has 12 residues. Trimming removed 2 bases from V and 3 bases from J, with 8 bases in between. Germline V lookup: CDR1 GTSNPN, CDR2 SVGIG (reference sequence). The covered CDR3 bases are TGTGCCTGGAGTCTTAGCGGCTACGAG. Protein product: CAWSLSGYE. The full CDR3 reads CAWSLSGYEQYF.

This clone was seen ten or more times. The read ends 3 residues before the CDR3 terminus; that terminus is restored from the germline J gene. J is TRBJ2-7 and V is TRBV19; D is possibly TRBD1 (6 bases). Germline V gene sequence: CDR1 LNHDA, CDR2 SQIVND (reference sequence). The CDR3 has 15 amino acids. With 5 bases removed from V and 4 bases from J, the gap between germline ends came to 18 bases. Incomplete CDR3 DNA: TGTGCCAGTAGTCCCGAGGGGGTTTGGGGGTACGAG. This sequence encodes CASSPEGVWGYE. The full CDR3 sequence reads CASSPEGVWGYEQYF.

The sample holds many counts of this clone. The CDR3 is cut off 3 residues early in the read; its end comes from the germline J gene. The gene calls are TRBV7-2 and TRBJ2-7, with 10 positions matching TRBD1. The CDR3 runs to 14 residues. Per germline, CDR1 SGHTA and CDR2 FQGNSA. The V gene end was trimmed by 4 bases and the J gene end by 3 bases; junction bases not matched to a gene: 3. CDR3 loop: CASSSGQGYYEQYF. The DNA read from the CDR3 is TGTGCCAGCAGCTCGGGACAGGGGTACTACGAG.

Remarks on this clone: The read falls 3 residues short of the CDR3 end, and the missing part is taken from the germline J gene. The chain carries TRBV7-8 and TRBJ1-1; D call uncertain. The CDR3 is made up of 14 amino acids. The V end lost 0 bases, the J end lost 1 base, and 6 bases lay between the germline ends. Germline V CDR1 and CDR2: SGHVS, FQNEAQ. Partial CDR3 DNA: TGTGCCAGCAGCTTAGCTTACAAGAACACTGAA. Translating gives CASSLAYKNTE. The full CDR3 reads CASSLAYKNTEAFF.

Remarks on this clone: A read error is likely here: a far larger clone is one base away. With the read ending 3 residues before the CDR3 end, the germline J gene is used to fill in that end. The chain uses TRBV30 and TRBJ2-3; tentative D call: TRBD2 (7 bases). CDR3 length: 17 residues. From germline, CDR1 is GTSNPN and CDR2 SVGIG (reference sequence). Trimming stripped 3 bases from V and 3 bases from J, with 22 bases between. The CDR3 here is CAWSLYGGPRLTDTQYF. Incomplete CDR3 DNA: TGTGCCTGGAGCCTGTACGGGGGGCCAAGATTAACAGATACG.

This clone was observed at least ten times. The read ends 3 residues early relative to the CDR3; the germline J gene fills the gap. The V call is TRBV4-2, the J call TRBJ2-7, with TRBD2 identical over 7 bases. The CDR3 consists of 14 residues. CDR1 LGHNA and CDR2 YNFKEQ come from the germline V gene. Trimming at V came to 1 base and at J to 3 bases, leaving 3 bases not matched to a gene. The sequenced part of the CDR3 DNA is TGTGCCAGCAGCCAAGGGACTAGGAACTACGAG. This translates into CASSQGTRNYE. The entire CDR3 sequence reads CASSQGTRNYEQYF.

The table lists this clone with many counts. The covered CDR3 bases are TGCGCCAGCAGCTCGGGGTGGGACGGACTAAACACTGAA. Encoded protein: CASSSGWDGLNTE. The whole CDR3 is CASSSGWDGLNTEAFF. This chain joins TRBV5-1 and TRBJ1-1; weak D call: TRBD1 (5 bases). Coverage ceases 3 residues before the CDR3 finishes, and the germline J gene fills in the end. V shed 3 bases and J shed 2 bases, with 17 bases lying between them. This CDR3 is built from 16 residues. Germline loops: CDR1 SGHRS, CDR2 YFSETQ.

This clone was seen more than once but under ten times. Read coverage stops 3 residues before the CDR3 terminus; the germline J gene supplies the remainder. V is TRBV7-3 and J is TRBJ2-1, with D possibly TRBD1 on 5 matching bases. The V gene lost 4 bases and the J gene lost 0 bases, with 10 bases spanning the gap. This CDR3 is built from 15 residues. Germline V gene lookup returns CDR1 SGHTA and CDR2 FQGTGA. The CDR3 here is CASSSVDSSYNEQFF. Incomplete CDR3 DNA: TGTGCCAGCAGCTCAGTCGACAGCTCCTACAATGAG.

This clone was counted between two and nine times. Read sequence stops 3 residues before the CDR3 end, and the germline J gene provides the missing end. Other DNA sequences in the same sample also yield this CDR3. The V and J genes are TRBV5-1 and TRBJ2-5, with D perhaps TRBD2 (5 bases). The CDR3 is made up of 12 amino acids. Trimming left V 0 bases short and J 7 bases short, with 7 bases between. Germline V gene data show CDR1 as SGHRS and CDR2 as YFSETQ. This chain's CDR3 is CASSLVGLTQYF. Partial CDR3 DNA: TGCGCCAGCAGCTTGGTCGGACTGACC. The full variable domain, in which reference TRBV5-1 and TRBJ2-5 provide the parts outside the CDR3, is KAGVTQTPRYLIKTRGQQVTLSCSPISGHRSVSWYQQTPGQGLQFLFEYFSETQRNKGNFPGRFSGRQFSNSRSEMNVSTLELGDSALYLCASSLVGLTQYFGPGTRLLVL.

This clone was found many times. The read ends 3 residues before the CDR3 terminus; that terminus is restored from the germline J gene. The chain couples TRBV11-2 to TRBJ2-7, with 7 bases fitting TRBD1. The CDR3 runs 15 residues. After removal of 0 bases from V and 3 bases from J, the junction contained 5 bases not matched to a gene. Per germline, CDR1 SGHAT and CDR2 FQNNGV. The CDR3 sequence is CASSLEGQRSYEQYF. CDR3 DNA (partial): TGTGCCAGCAGCTTAGAGGGACAGAGAAGCTACGAG.

For this clone: The read ends 3 residues before the CDR3 terminus; that terminus is restored from the germline J gene. The sample carries other DNA sequences with the same CDR3. The V gene is TRBV19, the J gene TRBJ2-1, with 10 positions matching TRBD2. The CDR3 is made up of 15 amino acids. CDR1 LNHDA and CDR2 SQIVND come from the germline V gene (reference sequence). The junction had 10 bases not matched to a gene; V was cut back by 6 bases and J by 8 bases. CDR3 DNA, as far as it was read: TGTGCCAGTAGCCTCATAGCGGGGGGAGTATATGAG. Amino acids: CASSLIAGGVYE. The CDR3 in full is CASSLIAGGVYEQFF.

Details on this clone: The read comes to an end 3 residues before the CDR3 does, leaving the germline J gene to fill in the end. The chain recombines TRBV20-1 with TRBJ2-1; the match to TRBD2 covers 16 bases. The CDR3 runs 18 residues. CDR1 DFQATT and CDR2 SNEGSKA come from the germline V gene (reference sequence). The ends lost 3 bases at V and 9 bases at J; junction bases unmatched: 14. Here the CDR3 reads CSARGGTSGRANGGEQFF. The DNA read from the CDR3 is TGCAGTGCTAGGGGGGGGACTAGCGGGAGGGCCAACGGTGGTGAG.

There are many counts of this clone. The CDR3 end is not reached by the read, which stops 3 residues before it; the germline J gene fills it in. The V call is TRBV29-1, the J call TRBJ2-2, with D possibly matching TRBD1 (6 bases). The CDR3 has 16 residues. Germline CDR1 reads SQVTM; CDR2 reads ANQGSEA. The V end was cut by 8 bases, the J end by 4 bases, with 23 bases between. CDR3 sequence: CSTQNIGQGLTGELFF. CDR3 bases read: TGCAGCACCCAAAATATAGGGCAGGGGCTCACCGGGGAG.

This clone was picked up many times. The CDR3 extends 3 residues past the end of the read, so its final part is completed from the germline J gene. This chain joins TRBV6-2 or TRBV6-3 and TRBJ2-3, with 9 bases fitting TRBD2. J gave up 2 bases and V 0 bases, and 6 bases lay outside the gene matches. The CDR3 consists of 17 residues. Germline loops: CDR1 MNHEY, CDR2 SVGEGT. The covered CDR3 bases are TGTGCCAGCAGTTACTCATTGGCGGGAGGGCCCACAGATACG. The encoded protein is CASSYSLAGGPTDT. The full CDR3 protein is CASSYSLAGGPTDTQYF.

Ten or more counts support this clone. The sequenced CDR3 bases are TGCGCCAGCAGCGTAAATACAGGGGTCAACGAG. Amino acids: CASSVNTGVNE. The entire CDR3 sequence reads CASSVNTGVNEQYF. The genes are TRBV5-1 and TRBJ2-7, with 7 positions matching TRBD1. The observed sequence ends 3 residues before the CDR3 terminus, with the missing tail filled in from the germline J gene. This CDR3 contains 14 residues. With 4 bases clipped from V and 5 bases from J, the junction kept 9 bases outside the gene matches. Germline V gene sequence: CDR1 SGHRS, CDR2 YFSETQ. The complete variable domain, with remaining parts taken from reference TRBV5-1 and TRBJ2-7, reads KAGVTQTPRYLIKTRGQQVTLSCSPISGHRSVSWYQQTPGQGLQFLFEYFSETQRNKGNFPGRFSGRQFSNSRSEMNVSTLELGDSALYLCASSVNTGVNEQYFGPGTRLTVT.

At least ten counts were recorded for this clone. The CDR3 end is not reached by the read, which stops 3 residues before it; the germline J gene fills it in. J is TRBJ2-1 and V is TRBV12-3 or TRBV12-4; tentatively, D is TRBD2 (6 bases). The V gene lost 3 bases and the J gene lost 6 bases, with 9 bases spanning the gap. This CDR3 has 13 amino acids. CDR3: CASSLVGGNEQFF. The DNA read from the CDR3 is TGTGCCAGCAGTTTGGTGGGGGGCAATGAG.

Comment on this clone: The CDR3 extends 3 residues past the end of the read, so its final part is completed from the germline J gene. The chain links TRBV19 to TRBJ2-7; 7 nucleotides agree with TRBD1. Germline assignment: CDR1 LNHDA and CDR2 SQIVND (reference sequence). The CDR3 is made up of 15 amino acids. J lost 2 bases, V lost 1 base, and 5 bases had no gene match. The CDR3 sequence: CASSIGQGIPYEQYF. The CDR3 DNA, read in part, is TGTGCCAGTAGTATAGGACAGGGAATACCCTACGAG.

This clone has at least ten counts. The read finishes 3 residues shy of the CDR3 end, and the germline J gene is used to complete it. The chain is built from TRBV7-8 and TRBJ2-7; TRBD1 might be the D (5 bases). Germline loops: CDR1 SGHVS, CDR2 FQNEAQ. V was shortened by 0 bases and J by 3 bases, with 12 bases between the two germline ends. The CDR3 is 15 residues long. The part of the CDR3 DNA that was read is TGTGCCAGCAGCTTAGCGGCAGGGTGGATCTACGAG. Its translation: CASSLAAGWIYE. The complete CDR3 reads CASSLAAGWIYEQYF.

This clone was detected ten times or more. The read ends 3 residues shy of where the CDR3 ends; the end is completed using the germline J gene. This chain connects TRBV19 to TRBJ1-2, with unresolved D. The V end lost 1 base, the J end lost 4 bases, and 13 bases lay between the germline ends. Germline-derived CDR1 and CDR2 are LNHDA and SQIVND (reference sequence). The CDR3 has 15 residues. The sequenced part of the CDR3 DNA is TGTGCCAGTAGTATAGGCACAGATCCACTCTATGGC. It encodes CASSIGTDPLYG. The whole CDR3 region reads CASSIGTDPLYGYTF.

Ten or more counts support this clone. The CDR3 is cut off 3 residues early in the read; its end comes from the germline J gene. The V call is TRBV10-1, the J call TRBJ2-7; 7 bases are a match to TRBD2. J was trimmed by 1 base and V by 5 bases; bases with no gene match: 2. The germline V gene encodes CDR1 WNHNN and CDR2 SYGVQD (reference sequence). The CDR3 runs to 13 residues. Incomplete CDR3 DNA: TGCGCCAGCAGTCAGGGACTATCCTACGAG. Residues: CASSQGLSYE. The whole CDR3 sequence reads CASSQGLSYEQYF.

This clone was recorded a few times. Read data end 3 residues before the CDR3 end; the end is taken from the germline J gene. This chain connects TRBV30 to TRBJ1-5, with 7 bases fitting TRBD1. The CDR3 contains 14 residues. Germline V lookup: CDR1 GTSNPN, CDR2 SVGIG (reference sequence). Trimming cost V 2 bases and J 6 bases; bases outside gene matches: 7. The CDR3 sequence: CAWSKQGGSQPQHF. The sequenced CDR3 bases are TGTGCCTGGAGTAAGCAGGGGGGAAGTCAGCCC.

This clone appeared a few times. The read falls 3 residues short of the CDR3 end, and the missing part is taken from the germline J gene. The chain uses TRBV2 and TRBJ2-1; 13 bases align to TRBD2. The V and J ends lost 4 bases and 4 bases, in that order; junction bases with no gene match: 1. CDR1 is SNHLY and CDR2 is FYNNEI in the germline V gene. CDR3 length: 15 amino acids. The DNA read from the CDR3 is TGTGCCAGCAGTGGACTAGCGGGAGGTTACAATGAG. This encodes CASSGLAGGYNE. The CDR3 in its entirety is CASSGLAGGYNEQFF.